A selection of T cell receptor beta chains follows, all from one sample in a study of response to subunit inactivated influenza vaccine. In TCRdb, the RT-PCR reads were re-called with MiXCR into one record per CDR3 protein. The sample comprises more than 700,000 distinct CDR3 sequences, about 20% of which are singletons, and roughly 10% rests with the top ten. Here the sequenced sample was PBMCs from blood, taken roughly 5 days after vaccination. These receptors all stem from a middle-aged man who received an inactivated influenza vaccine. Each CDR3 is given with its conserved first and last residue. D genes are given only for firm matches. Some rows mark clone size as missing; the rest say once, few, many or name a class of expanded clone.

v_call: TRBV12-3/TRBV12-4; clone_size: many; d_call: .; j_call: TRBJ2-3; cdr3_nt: TGTGCCAGCAGTTTAGGCGGGTACGATACGCAGTATTTT; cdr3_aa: CASSLGGYDTQYF
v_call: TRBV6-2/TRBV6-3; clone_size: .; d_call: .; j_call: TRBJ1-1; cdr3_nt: TGTGCCAGCAGTTCCCGATCGGTTGAAGCTTTCTTT; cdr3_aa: CASSSRSVEAFF
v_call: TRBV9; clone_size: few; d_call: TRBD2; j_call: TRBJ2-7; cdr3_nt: TGTGCCAGCAGCGTAGGACTAGCGGGATTGTACGAGCAGTACTTC; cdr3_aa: CASSVGLAGLYEQYF
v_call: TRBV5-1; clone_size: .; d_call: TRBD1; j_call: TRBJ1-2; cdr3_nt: TGCGCCAGCAGCTTGACAGGACAGGCGGGCCCTTCGGGCTACACCTTC; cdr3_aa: CASSLTGQAGPSGYTF
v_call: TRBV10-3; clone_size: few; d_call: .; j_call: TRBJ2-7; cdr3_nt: TGTGCCATCAGTGAGTCGTTGAGCTTTGCCTCCCGCTACGAGCAGTACTTC; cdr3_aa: CAISESLSFASRYEQYF
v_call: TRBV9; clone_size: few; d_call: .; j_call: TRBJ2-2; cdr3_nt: TGTGCCAGCAGCGTAGACACCGGGGAGCTGTTTTTT; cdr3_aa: CASSVDTGELFF
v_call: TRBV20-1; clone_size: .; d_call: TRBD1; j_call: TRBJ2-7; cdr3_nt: TGCAGTGCTAGAACCGGGACAGGGGGCTACGAGCAGTACTTC; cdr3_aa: CSARTGTGGYEQYF
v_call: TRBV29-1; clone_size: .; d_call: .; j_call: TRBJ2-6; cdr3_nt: TGCAGCGTTGAAGTGGGCTCTGGGGCCAACGTCCTGACTTTC; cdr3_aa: CSVEVGSGANVLTF
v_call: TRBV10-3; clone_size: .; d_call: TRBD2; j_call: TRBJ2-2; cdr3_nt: TGTGCCATCAGTTTCGGACTAGCGAACACCGGGGAGCTGTTTTTT; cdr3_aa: CAISFGLANTGELFF
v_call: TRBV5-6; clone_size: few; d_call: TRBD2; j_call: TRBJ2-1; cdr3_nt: TGTGCCAGCAGGGGGGGACTAGGATACTACAATGAGCAGTTCTTC; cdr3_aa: CASRGGLGYYNEQFF
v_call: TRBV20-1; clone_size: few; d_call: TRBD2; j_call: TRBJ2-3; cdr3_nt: TGCAGTGCTCCACTAGCGGGCTTCACAGATACGCAGTATTTT; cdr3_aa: CSAPLAGFTDTQYF
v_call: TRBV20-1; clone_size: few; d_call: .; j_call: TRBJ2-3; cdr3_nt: TGCAGTGCTAGCGCCGGGCGCTGGACAGATACGCAGTATTTT; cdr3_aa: CSASAGRWTDTQYF
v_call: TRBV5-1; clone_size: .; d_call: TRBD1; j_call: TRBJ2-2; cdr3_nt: TGCGCCAGCAGCTTGGACCACCGACAGGGGGCGGGCACCGGGGAGCTGTTTTTT; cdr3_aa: CASSLDHRQGAGTGELFF
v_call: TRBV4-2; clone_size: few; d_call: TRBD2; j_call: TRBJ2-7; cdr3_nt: TGTGCCAGCAGCCAGGAACTAGCGTTGAGCTCCTACGAGCAGTACTTC; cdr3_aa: CASSQELALSSYEQYF
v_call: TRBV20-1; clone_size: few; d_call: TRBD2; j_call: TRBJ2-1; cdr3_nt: TGCAGTGCTCCCGGAGGGGTAGCTAGCGGGAATCAGGTTGAGCAGTTCTTC; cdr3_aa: CSAPGGVASGNQVEQFF
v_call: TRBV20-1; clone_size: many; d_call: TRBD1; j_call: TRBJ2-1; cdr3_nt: TGCAGTGCTAGAGGGCGGACAGGGCTTTCGAATGAGCAGTTCTTC; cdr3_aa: CSARGRTGLSNEQFF
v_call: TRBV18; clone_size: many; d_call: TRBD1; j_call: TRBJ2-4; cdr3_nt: TGTGCCAGCTCGCACCGGGACAGGGAAGCCAAAAACATTCAGTACTTC; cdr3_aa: CASSHRDREAKNIQYF
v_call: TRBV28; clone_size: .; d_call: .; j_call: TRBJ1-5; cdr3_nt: TGTGCCAGCAGTCTTACAGGGATGGGAAGCAATCAGCCCCAGCATTTT; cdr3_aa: CASSLTGMGSNQPQHF
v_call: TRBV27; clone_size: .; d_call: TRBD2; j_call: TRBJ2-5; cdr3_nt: TGTGCCAGCAGTGCGATGGGACTAACGAGGGAGACCCAGTACTTC; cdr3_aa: CASSAMGLTRETQYF
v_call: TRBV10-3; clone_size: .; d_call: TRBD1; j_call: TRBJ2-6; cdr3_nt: TGTGCCATCAGACCGGGACAGGGGGCTGGGGCCAACGTCCTGACTTTC; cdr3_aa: CAIRPGQGAGANVLTF
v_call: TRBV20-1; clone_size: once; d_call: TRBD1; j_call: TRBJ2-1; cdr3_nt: TGCAGTGGACAGGGTTCCTACAATGAGCAGTTCTTC; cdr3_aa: CSGQGSYNEQFF
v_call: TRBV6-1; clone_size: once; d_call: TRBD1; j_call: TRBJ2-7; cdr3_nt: TGTGCCAGCAGTGACCGGGACAGGGGACCCCGGGAGCAGTACTTC; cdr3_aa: CASSDRDRGPREQYF
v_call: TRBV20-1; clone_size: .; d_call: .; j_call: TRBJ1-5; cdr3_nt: TGCAGTGCTCATAAAGGTTCTAATCAGCCCCAGCATTTT; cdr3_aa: CSAHKGSNQPQHF
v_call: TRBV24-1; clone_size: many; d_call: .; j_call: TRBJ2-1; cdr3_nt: TGTGCCACTAGGGGGTCGGGGTCCTACAATGAGCAGTTCTTC; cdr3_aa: CATRGSGSYNEQFF
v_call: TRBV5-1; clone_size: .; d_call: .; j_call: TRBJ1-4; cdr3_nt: TGCGCCAGCAGCTTGGACGGGGGAGTAAGTGAAAAACTGTTTTTT; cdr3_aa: CASSLDGGVSEKLFF
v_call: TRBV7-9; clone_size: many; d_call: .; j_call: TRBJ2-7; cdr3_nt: TGTGCCAGCAGCGGAGCCCGGAGTCCCTACGAGCAGTACTTC; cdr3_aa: CASSGARSPYEQYF
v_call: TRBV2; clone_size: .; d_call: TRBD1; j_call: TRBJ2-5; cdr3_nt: TGTGCCAGCAAGCTGCGAGGGGGCGATGAGACCCAGTACTTC; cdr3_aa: CASKLRGGDETQYF
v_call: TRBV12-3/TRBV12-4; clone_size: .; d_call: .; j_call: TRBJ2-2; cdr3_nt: TGTGCCAGCAGTTACTCGGACACCCGCACCGGGGAGCTGTTTTTT; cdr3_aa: CASSYSDTRTGELFF
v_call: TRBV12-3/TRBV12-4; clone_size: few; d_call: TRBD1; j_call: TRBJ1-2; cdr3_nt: TGTGCCAGCAGCGACAGGGTCTTGTCGGTAGTATATGGCTACACCTTC; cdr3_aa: CASSDRVLSVVYGYTF
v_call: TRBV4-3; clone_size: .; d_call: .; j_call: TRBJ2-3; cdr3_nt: TGCGCCAGCAGCCAAGATGGTATAGCAGGAGATACGCAGTATTTT; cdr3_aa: CASSQDGIAGDTQYF
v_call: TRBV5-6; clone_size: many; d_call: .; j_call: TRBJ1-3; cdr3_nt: TGTGCCAGCAGCCTGGTCGACTCTGGAAACACCATATATTTT; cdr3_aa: CASSLVDSGNTIYF
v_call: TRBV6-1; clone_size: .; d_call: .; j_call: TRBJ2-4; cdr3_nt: TGTGCCAGCACGAGGAGCAGGGAGGCCAAAAACATTCAGTACTTC; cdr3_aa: CASTRSREAKNIQYF
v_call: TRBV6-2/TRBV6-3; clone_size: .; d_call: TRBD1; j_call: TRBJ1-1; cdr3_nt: TGTGCCAGCAGTTACACGACAGGGGAAGGCACTCCCACTGAAGCTTTCTTT; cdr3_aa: CASSYTTGEGTPTEAFF